This T cell receptor beta chain was retrieved from a study of cytomegalovirus exposure and HLA in healthy donors. V was clipped by 7 bases and J by 2 bases, with 9 bases between them. Germline V gives CDR1 MNHNS, CDR2 SASEGT. This CDR3 region has 14 residues. Primers included in the PCR were 60 Vbeta and 13 Jbeta primers. Sequencing used immunoSEQ multiplex PCR; TCRdb keeps in-frame clones, though not all of them. Seen here are about 170,000 clones, 85% observed once, and the top ten hold 1%. The specimen sequenced was PBMCs. The receptor was isolated from a boy aged 2-15 years in good health and CMV-seronegative. The chain combines TRBV6-1 with TRBJ2-6; D not certain. The CDR3 coding sequence is TGTGCCAGCACCCCTAGGACTGGGGCCAACGTCCTGACTTTC. It is translated as CASTPRTGANVLTF.